This TCR beta chain originates from a study of human CD8 memory T cell subsets. The TCR beta sequencing libraries came from UMI-labeled 5' RACE. No DNA is given; TCRdb re-called the 5' RACE reads and lists each CDR3 protein once. The sample's table shows roughly 6,200 distinct CDR3 sequences. The sample consisted of CD8+ effector memory T cells (TEM) sorted from PBMCs. Subset here: effector memory CD8 T cells, CCR7- CD45RO+ CD95+. This clonotype originated in a human donor in good health.

CDR3 sequence: CSATSDEHYEQYF. V and J are TRBV20-1 and TRBJ2-7. In germline, CDR1 is DFQATT, CDR2 SNEGSKA (reference sequence). The CDR3 runs to 13 residues.